This T cell receptor (beta chain) originates from a study of cytomegalovirus exposure and HLA in healthy donors. Findings and limits, study-wide: Among immune exposure information, only CMV serostatus was available. Earlier analysis yielded a pattern in which most TCR beta V segments were productive about 90% or about 30% of the time. High sensitivity and specificity were reportedly achieved when the classifier diagnosed cytomegalovirus status.

Turning to this clone: What it recognizes is unknown.

The germline V gene has CDR1 KGHSH and CDR2 LQKENI. There are 15 residues in the CDR3. Trimming left V 6 bases short and J 3 bases short, with 14 bases between. 13 Jbeta primers and 60 Vbeta primers were used for the PCR. The method was immunoSEQ multiplex PCR; TCRdb's version includes in-frame clones alone and lacks a portion of them. The data show 97,000 or so clones, with about 81% seen just once and less than 1.5% held by the top ten. This chain uses TRBV18 with TRBJ1-4; possibly TRBD1 for D (6 bases). This clonotype was sampled from a man aged 35-49 years in good health and CMV-seronegative. Sequences were obtained from PBMCs. The CDR3 here is CASSYTGMSNEKLFF. The CDR3 DNA sequence: TGTGCCAGCTCTTATACAGGGATGTCTAATGAAAAACTGTTTTTT.